This TCR beta chain was identified in a study of T-cell reconstitution after alpha-beta-depleted transplantation in children. Whole-study findings and limits: At around two months after transplant, the alpha-beta T cells were reportedly derived from several hundred expanded clones that came from non-depleted graft cells. The study traced high day-60 TCRbeta diversity in some patients to surviving recipient T cells and thymic progenitors. Newly made T cells mostly supplied T-cell counts and diversity one year after transplant.

Unique molecular identifiers were incorporated when the TCRbeta library was constructed. Via MiXCR, TCRdb re-called the PCR reads, giving one row per CDR3 protein. The repertoire includes over 3,000 distinct CDR3 sequences, about 9.1% of them detected once, and around 45% sits in the top ten. The CDR3 loop spans 13 amino acids. Trimming pared 4 bases from V and 1 base from J, leaving 7 bases between. On this clonotype itself: Its antigen remains unknown.

Sequences were derived from PBMCs, mostly from graft donor cells, sampled 180 days after TCRalphabeta/CD19-depleted stem cell transplant. The gene calls are TRBV12-3 or TRBV12-4 and TRBJ1-1; no reliable D call. The sequence came from a male patient between 2 and 10 years old who had a stem cell transplant for acute lymphoblastic leukemia, so the T cells may come from the graft donor. CDR3 sequence: CASSWTANTEAFF. The CDR3 region has the DNA TGTGCCAGCAGTTGGACGGCGAACACTGAAGCTTTCTTT.